The TCR beta chain described here comes from a study of blood T cell repertoires in COVID-19. Study-wide context: The samples span acute and convalescent COVID-19 from the United States, Italy and Spain. Sources were T cells, B-cell-depleted T cells, or PBMCs; the material itself was cDNA or gDNA.

As originally analysed: Estimation of nucleated cell counts relied on the amplification of reference gene primers. Measured with immunoSEQ multiplex PCR; TCRdb has only the in-frame clones, and not every one. V and J calls and clone size come straight from that table; D and trimming were deduced from the DNA. The table lists 130,000 to 150,000 clones, approximately 87% of them singletons. The CDR3 is made up of 14 amino acids. CDR1 MDHEN and CDR2 SYDVKM come from the germline V gene. The V and J ends lost 8 bases and 2 bases respectively, with 16 bases between them. The chain couples TRBV28 to TRBJ2-7, with D tentatively TRBD2 (5 bases). This receptor was identified in a woman aged 40 to 50 with acute or convalescent COVID-19. Material for sequencing was peripheral blood. The CDR3 reads CASAPDRGTYEQYF. CDR3 DNA: TGTGCCAGCGCCCCTGACCGGGGAACCTACGAGCAGTACTTC. Full variable domain (remainder filled in from reference TRBV28 and TRBJ2-7): DVKVTQSSRYLVKRTGEKVFLECVQDMDHENMFWYRQDPGLGLRLIYFSYDVKMKEKGDIPEGYSVSREKKERFSLILESASTNQTSMYLCASAPDRGTYEQYFGPGTRLTVT.